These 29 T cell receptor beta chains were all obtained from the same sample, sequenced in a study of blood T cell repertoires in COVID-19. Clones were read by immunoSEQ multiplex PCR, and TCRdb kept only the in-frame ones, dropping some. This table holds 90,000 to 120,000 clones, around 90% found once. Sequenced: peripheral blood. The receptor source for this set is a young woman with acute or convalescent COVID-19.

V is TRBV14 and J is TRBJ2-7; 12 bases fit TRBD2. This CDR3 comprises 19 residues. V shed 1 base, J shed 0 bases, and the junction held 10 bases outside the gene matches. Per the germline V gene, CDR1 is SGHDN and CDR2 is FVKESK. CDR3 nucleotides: TGTGCCAGCAGCCAAGCGTTCGGGCTAGCGGGGGGGAGCTCCTACGAGCAGTACTTC. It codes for CASSQAFGLAGGSSYEQYF.

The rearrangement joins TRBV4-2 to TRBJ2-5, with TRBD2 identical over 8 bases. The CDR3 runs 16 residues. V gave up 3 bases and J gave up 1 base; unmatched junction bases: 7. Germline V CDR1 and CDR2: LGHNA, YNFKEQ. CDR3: CASSQRPGGFQETQYF. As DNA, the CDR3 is TGTGCCAGCAGCCAGCGACCGGGGGGGTTCCAAGAGACCCAGTACTTC.

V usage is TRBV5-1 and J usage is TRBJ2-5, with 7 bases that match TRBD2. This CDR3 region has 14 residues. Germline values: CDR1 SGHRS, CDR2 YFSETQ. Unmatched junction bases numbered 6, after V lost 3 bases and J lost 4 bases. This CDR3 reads CASSWGGAGETQYF. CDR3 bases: TGCGCCAGCAGCTGGGGAGGGGCAGGAGAGACCCAGTACTTC.

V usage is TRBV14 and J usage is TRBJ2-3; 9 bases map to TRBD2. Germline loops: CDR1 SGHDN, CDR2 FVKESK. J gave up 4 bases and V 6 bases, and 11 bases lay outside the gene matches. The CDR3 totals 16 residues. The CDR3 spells CASSDVSGSYPDTQYF. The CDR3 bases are TGTGCCAGCAGTGACGTTAGCGGGAGTTATCCAGATACGCAGTATTTT.

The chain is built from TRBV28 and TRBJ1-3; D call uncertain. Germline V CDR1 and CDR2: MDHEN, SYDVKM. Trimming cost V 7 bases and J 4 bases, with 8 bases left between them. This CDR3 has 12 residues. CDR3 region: CASTRAGNTIYF. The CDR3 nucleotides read TGTGCCAGCACCCGAGCCGGAAACACCATATATTTT.

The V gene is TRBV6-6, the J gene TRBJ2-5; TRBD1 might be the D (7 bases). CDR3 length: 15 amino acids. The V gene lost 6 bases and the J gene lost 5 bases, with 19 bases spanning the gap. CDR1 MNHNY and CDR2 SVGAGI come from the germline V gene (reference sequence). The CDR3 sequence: CASRDGGQSYETQYF. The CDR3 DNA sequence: TGTGCCAGCAGGGACGGGGGACAGTCTTATGAGACCCAGTACTTC.

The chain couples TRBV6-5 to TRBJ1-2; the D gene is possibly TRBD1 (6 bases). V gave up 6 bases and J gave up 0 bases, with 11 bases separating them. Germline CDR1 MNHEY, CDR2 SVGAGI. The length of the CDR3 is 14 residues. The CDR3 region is CASRKGGTNYGYTF. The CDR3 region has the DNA TGTGCCAGCAGGAAGGGGGGGACTAACTATGGCTACACCTTC.

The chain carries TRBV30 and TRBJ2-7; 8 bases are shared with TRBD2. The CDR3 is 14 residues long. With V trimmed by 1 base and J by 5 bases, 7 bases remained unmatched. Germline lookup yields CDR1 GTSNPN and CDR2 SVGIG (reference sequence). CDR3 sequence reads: CAWSAGTSSDEQYF. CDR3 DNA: TGTGCCTGGAGTGCCGGGACTAGTAGCGACGAGCAGTACTTC.

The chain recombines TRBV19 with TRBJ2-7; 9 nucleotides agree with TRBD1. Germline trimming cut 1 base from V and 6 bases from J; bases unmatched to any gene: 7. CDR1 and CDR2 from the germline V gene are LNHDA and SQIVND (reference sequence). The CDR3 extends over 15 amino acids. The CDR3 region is CASSIGGGTGTEQYF. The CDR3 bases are TGTGCCAGTAGTATAGGAGGAGGGACAGGGACCGAGCAGTACTTC.

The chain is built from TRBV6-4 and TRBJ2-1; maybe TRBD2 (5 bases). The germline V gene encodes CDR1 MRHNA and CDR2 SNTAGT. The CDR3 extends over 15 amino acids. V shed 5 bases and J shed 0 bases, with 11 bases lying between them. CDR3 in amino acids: CASSMDSSSYNEQFF. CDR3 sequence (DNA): TGTGCCAGCAGTATGGACTCGAGCTCCTACAATGAGCAGTTCTTC.

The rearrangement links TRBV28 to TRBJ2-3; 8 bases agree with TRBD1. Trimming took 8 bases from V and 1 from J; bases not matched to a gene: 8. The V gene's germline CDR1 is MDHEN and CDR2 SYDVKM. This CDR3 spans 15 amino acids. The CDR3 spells CASLTDREGTDTQYF. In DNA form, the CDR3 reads TGTGCCAGCCTCACGGACAGGGAGGGCACAGATACGCAGTATTTT.

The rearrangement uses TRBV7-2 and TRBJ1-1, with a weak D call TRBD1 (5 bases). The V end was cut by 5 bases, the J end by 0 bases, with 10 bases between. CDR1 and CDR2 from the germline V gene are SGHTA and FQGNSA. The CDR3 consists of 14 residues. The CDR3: CASSNAGLNTEAFF. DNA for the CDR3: TGTGCCAGCAGCAATGCAGGGTTGAACACTGAAGCTTTCTTT.

This CDR3 is CASSLSATGGLGSQPQHF. The CDR3 bases are TGTGCCAGCAGTTTATCGGCTACAGGGGGCCTCGGGAGCCAGCCCCAGCATTTT. This chain uses TRBV27 with TRBJ1-5, with 9 bases aligning to TRBD1. The CDR3 covers 18 residues. The germline V gene encodes CDR1 MNHEY and CDR2 SMNVEV (reference sequence). V was clipped by 0 bases and J by 7 bases; unmatched bases: 13.

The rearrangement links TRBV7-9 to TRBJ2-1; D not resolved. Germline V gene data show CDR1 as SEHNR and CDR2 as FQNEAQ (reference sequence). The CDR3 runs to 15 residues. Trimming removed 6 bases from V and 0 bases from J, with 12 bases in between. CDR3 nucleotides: TGTGCCAGCAGTCCGCCCCTAAGCTCCTACAATGAGCAGTTCTTC. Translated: CASSPPLSSYNEQFF.

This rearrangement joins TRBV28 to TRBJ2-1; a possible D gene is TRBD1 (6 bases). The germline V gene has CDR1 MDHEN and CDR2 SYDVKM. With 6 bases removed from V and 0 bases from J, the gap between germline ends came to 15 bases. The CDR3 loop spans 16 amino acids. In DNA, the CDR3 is TGTGCCAGCAGCAGGGGATCTACAAGCTCCTACAATGAGCAGTTCTTC. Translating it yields CASSRGSTSSYNEQFF.

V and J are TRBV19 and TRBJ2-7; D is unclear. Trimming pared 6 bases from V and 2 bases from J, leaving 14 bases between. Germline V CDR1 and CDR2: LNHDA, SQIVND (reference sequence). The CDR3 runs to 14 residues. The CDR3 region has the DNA TGTGCCAGTAGCCCGGGTTTTGCTCCCTACGAGCAGTACTTC. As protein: CASSPGFAPYEQYF.

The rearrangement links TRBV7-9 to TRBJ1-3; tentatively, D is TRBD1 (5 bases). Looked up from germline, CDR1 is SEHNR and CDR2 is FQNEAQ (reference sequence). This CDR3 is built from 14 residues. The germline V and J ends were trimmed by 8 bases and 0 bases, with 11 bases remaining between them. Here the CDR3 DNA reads TGTGCCAGCGCGACAGTTTTCTCTGGAAACACCATATATTTT. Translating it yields CASATVFSGNTIYF.

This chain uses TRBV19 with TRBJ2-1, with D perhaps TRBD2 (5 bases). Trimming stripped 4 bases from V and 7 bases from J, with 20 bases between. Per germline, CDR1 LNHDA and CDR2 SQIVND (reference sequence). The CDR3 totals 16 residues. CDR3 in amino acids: CASSTPEGRNLNEQFF. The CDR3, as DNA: TGTGCCAGTAGTACCCCAGAGGGCAGGAATCTAAATGAGCAGTTCTTC.

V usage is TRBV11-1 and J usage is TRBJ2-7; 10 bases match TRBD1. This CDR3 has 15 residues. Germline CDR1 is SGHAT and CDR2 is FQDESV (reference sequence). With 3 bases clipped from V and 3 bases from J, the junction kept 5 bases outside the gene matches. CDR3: CASSFTGTGDYEQYF. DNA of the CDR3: TGTGCCAGCAGCTTTACCGGGACAGGGGACTACGAGCAGTACTTC. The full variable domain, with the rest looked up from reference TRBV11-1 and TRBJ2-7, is EAEVAQSPRYKITEKSQAVAFWCDPISGHATLYWYRQILGQGPELLVQFQDESVVDDSQLPKDRFSAERLKGVDSTLKIQPAELGDSAMYLCASSFTGTGDYEQYFGPGTRLTVT.

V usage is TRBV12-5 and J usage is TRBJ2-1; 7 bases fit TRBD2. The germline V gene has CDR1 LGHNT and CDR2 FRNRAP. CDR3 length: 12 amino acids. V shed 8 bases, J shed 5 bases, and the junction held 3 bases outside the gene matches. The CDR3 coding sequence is TGTGCTAGTCTGGGGGGGGACAATGAGCAGTTCTTC. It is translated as CASLGGDNEQFF.

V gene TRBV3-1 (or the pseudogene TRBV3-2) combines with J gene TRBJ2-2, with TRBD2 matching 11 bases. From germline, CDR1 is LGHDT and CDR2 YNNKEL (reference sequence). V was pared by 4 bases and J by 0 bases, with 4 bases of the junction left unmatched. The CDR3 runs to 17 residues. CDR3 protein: CASSPGTSGTNTGELFF. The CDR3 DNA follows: TGTGCCAGCAGCCCAGGGACTAGCGGCACGAACACCGGGGAGCTGTTTTTT.

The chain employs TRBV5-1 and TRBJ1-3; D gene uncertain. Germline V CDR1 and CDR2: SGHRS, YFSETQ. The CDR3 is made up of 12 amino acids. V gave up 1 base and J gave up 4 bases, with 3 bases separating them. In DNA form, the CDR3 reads TGCGCCAGCAGCTTGTCGGGAAACACCATATATTTT. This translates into CASSLSGNTIYF.

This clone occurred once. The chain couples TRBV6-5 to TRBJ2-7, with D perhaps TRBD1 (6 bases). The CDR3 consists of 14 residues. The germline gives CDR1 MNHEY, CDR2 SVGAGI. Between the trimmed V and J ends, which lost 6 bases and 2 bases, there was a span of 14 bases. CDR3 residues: CASRRQVLTYEQYF. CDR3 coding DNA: TGTGCCAGCAGAAGACAGGTCTTGACCTACGAGCAGTACTTC.

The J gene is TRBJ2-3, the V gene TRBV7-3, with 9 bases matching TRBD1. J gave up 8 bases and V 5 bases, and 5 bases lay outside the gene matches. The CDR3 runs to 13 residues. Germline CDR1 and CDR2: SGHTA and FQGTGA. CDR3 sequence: CASSPEDRGTQYF. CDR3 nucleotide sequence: TGTGCCAGCAGCCCAGAGGACAGGGGTACGCAGTATTTT. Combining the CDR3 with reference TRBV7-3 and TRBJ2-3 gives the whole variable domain GAGVSQTPSNKVTEKGKYVELRCDPISGHTALYWYRQSLGQGPEFLIYFQGTGAADDSGLPNDRFFAVRPEGSVSTLKIQRTERGDSAVYLCASSPEDRGTQYFGPGTRLTVL.

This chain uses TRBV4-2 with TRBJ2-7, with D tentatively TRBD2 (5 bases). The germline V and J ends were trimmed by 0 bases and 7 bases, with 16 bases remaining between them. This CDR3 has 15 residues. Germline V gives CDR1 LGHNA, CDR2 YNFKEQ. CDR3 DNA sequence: TGTGCCAGCAGCCAAGATACGAGCGGACGTGGGGAGCAGTACTTC. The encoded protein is CASSQDTSGRGEQYF.

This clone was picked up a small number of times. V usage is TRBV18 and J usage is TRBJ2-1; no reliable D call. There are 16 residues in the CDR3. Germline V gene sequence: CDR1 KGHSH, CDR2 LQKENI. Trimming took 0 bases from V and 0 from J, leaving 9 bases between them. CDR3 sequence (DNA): TGTGCCAGCTCACCACCGGCCATCTTCTCCTACAATGAGCAGTTCTTC. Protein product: CASSPPAIFSYNEQFF.

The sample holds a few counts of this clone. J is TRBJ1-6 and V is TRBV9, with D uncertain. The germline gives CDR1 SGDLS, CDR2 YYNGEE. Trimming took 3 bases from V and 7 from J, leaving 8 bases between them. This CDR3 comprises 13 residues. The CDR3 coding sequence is TGTGCCAGCAGCGACGGGTGGAATTCACCCCTCCACTTT. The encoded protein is CASSDGWNSPLHF.

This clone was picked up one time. The CDR3 loop reads CASSFPGLDDTQYF. Here the CDR3 DNA reads TGTGCCAGCAGTTTCCCGGGACTAGATGATACGCAGTATTTT. V and J are TRBV27 and TRBJ2-3; 8 bases map to TRBD2. Germline V gene data show CDR1 as MNHEY and CDR2 as SMNVEV (reference sequence). Trimming took 3 bases from V and 6 from J; bases not matched to a gene: 5. The CDR3 spans 14 residues.

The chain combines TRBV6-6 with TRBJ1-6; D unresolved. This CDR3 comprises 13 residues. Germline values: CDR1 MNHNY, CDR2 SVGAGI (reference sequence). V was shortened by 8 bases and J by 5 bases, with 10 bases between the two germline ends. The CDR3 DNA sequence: TGTGCCAGCGAGAGGCATAATAATTCACCCCTCCACTTT. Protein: CASERHNNSPLHF.